This paragraph reports one TCR beta chain. The data were obtained in a study of OX40 agonist ivuxolimab in advanced cancers. The repertoire was sequenced with immunoSEQ multiplex PCR; TCRdb's copy has only in-frame clones and lacks some. The sample consists of tens of thousands of clones, 88% of them appearing once. The CDR3 length is 14 residues. Trimming shortened V by 3 bases and J by 5 bases, and 11 bases separated the two germline ends. Germline V gene lookup returns CDR1 MNHNS and CDR2 SASEGT. The sampling schedule covered blood at baseline, cycle 4 day 1, and cycle 7 day 1. The receptor was derived from an adult with an advanced solid tumor such as melanoma, head and neck, liver or kidney cancer. Specimen: CD4+ or CD8+ T cells sorted from blood, collected in a trial of the OX40 agonist ivuxolimab. The chain carries TRBV6-1 and TRBJ1-5, with unresolved D. CDR3 in DNA: TGTGCCAGCAGTGATCCGCGACTCGATCAGCCCCAGCATTTT. Its protein is CASSDPRLDQPQHF.